This T cell receptor beta chain derives from a study of CD8 T cells in ankylosing spondylitis. Via MiXCR, TCRdb re-called the 5' RACE reads, giving one row per CDR3 protein. The data contain 310,000 or so distinct CDR3 sequences, around 19% of them seen just once; the ten biggest clones take up under 8.5%. CDR3 length: 13 residues. The germline V gene encodes CDR1 SQVTM and CDR2 ANQGSEA. Trimming removed 4 bases from V and 5 bases from J, with 11 bases in between. Study-level points and caveats: In ankylosing spondylitis patients, matched synovial fluid reportedly showed significant enrichment of disease-linked clones.

This clonotype was observed a handful of times. The antigen remains unidentified. The receptor was derived from a male donor with ankylosing spondylitis or in good health (not recorded which). The sample was blood, either unsorted or a sorted T cell fraction (not recorded which). The chain joins TRBV29-1 to TRBJ2-2; a weak D match, TRBD2 (5 bases). Here the CDR3 reads CSVGGHGTGELFF. The CDR3 nucleotides are TGCAGCGTTGGAGGGCACGGTACCGGGGAGCTGTTTTTT.